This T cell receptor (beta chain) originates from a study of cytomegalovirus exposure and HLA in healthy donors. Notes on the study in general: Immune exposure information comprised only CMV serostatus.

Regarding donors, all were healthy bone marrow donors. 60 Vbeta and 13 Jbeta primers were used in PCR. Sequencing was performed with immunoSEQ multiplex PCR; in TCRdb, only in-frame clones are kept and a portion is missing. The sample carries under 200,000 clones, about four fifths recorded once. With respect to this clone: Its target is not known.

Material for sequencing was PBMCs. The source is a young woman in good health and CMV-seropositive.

This CDR3 is CARYRDTANYGYTF. The CDR3 DNA follows: TGTGCCAGGTACCGGGACACCGCTAACTATGGCTACACCTTC. The J gene is TRBJ1-2, the V gene TRBV6-1; D may be TRBD1 (6 bases). V dropped 9 bases and J dropped 0 bases, with 14 bases sitting between them. CDR3 length: 14 residues. Germline CDR1 is MNHNS and CDR2 is SASEGT.